Reported below is one T cell receptor beta chain. These data come from a study of blood T cell repertoires in COVID-19. Study at large: Donors in the United States, Italy and Spain gave samples during acute or convalescent COVID-19. Nucleic acid was either cDNA or gDNA, and it came from T cells, B-cell-depleted T cells, or PBMCs.

Germline V gives CDR1 SEHNR, CDR2 FQNEAQ (reference sequence). CDR3 size: 15 residues. V was cut by 0 bases and J by 5 bases, with 13 bases left in between. Per the authors' pipeline: Reference gene primer amplification in the assay estimated nucleated cell counts. Profiling relied on immunoSEQ multiplex PCR, and the TCRdb table lists in-frame clones only, not all of them. Clone size and the V and J calls come from that table; the DNA yielded D and trimming. The table shows approximately 260,000 clones, with 89% occurring only once. This receptor was taken from a man aged 50 to 60 with acute or convalescent COVID-19. The gene calls are TRBV7-9 and TRBJ2-5; D remains unclear. Sequenced input: peripheral blood. The CDR3, as DNA: TGTGCCAGCAGCTTAGCAGAGGTATCTGTTGAGACCCAGTACTTC. It encodes CASSLAEVSVETQYF.